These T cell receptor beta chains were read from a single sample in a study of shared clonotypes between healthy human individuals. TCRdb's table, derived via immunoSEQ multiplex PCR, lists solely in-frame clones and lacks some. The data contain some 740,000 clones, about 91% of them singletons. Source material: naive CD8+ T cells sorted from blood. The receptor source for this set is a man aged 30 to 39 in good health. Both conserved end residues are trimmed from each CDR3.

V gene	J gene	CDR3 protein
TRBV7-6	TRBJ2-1	ASSSPRDPGLSEQF
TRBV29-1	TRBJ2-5	SVWGSGETQY
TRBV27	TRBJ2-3	ASSLGVALEADTQY
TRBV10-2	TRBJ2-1	ASSESGGGGDEQF
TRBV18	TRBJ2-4	ASSPDRVAKNIQY
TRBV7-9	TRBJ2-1	ASSLGTSGSYNEQF
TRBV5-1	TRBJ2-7	ASSQTGASYEQY
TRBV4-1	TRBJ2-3	ASSQEVGSTDTQY
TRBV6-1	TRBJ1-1	ASSEVISEEEAF
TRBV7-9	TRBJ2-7	ASSPPTGPAEQY
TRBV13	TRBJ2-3	ASGLAGAKDTQY
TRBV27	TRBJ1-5	ASSLSTGRNQPQH
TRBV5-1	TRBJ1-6	ASSPAEWQAPLH
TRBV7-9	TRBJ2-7	ASRTETYEQY
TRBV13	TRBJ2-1	ASSFVGNEQF
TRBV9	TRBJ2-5	ASSVEGGAREETQY
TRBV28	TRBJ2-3	ASSQTDPGTDTDTQY